The present TCR beta chain was sequenced within a study of shared clonotypes between healthy human individuals. General study points: Relative to memory subsets, naive subsets generally showed larger estimated richness. Generation probabilities were higher for clonotypes shared across all four sorted-subset donors than for unshared ones.

A CD45RA-negative memory subset and a CD45RA+ naive subset were separated from the CD4+ cells. As concerns this clone: What it binds is not known. Other DNA sequences in the sample encode the same CDR3.

Measured with immunoSEQ multiplex PCR; TCRdb has only the in-frame clones, and not every one. The profile shows millions of clones, more than 90% of them singletons. The germline gives CDR1 GTSNPN, CDR2 SVGIG (reference sequence). This CDR3 is 13 amino acids long. Trimming took off 3 bases at V and 0 bases at J, with 6 bases between the two ends. The sequence came from a man aged 18 to 30 in good health. This chain links TRBV30 with TRBJ1-5; D is uncertain. The sequenced material came from naive CD4+ T cells sorted from blood. As to subset: CD45RA+ positively selected. The CDR3 reads CAWSQNSNQPQHF. The CDR3 nucleotides read TGTGCCTGGAGCCAAAATAGCAATCAGCCCCAGCATTTT.